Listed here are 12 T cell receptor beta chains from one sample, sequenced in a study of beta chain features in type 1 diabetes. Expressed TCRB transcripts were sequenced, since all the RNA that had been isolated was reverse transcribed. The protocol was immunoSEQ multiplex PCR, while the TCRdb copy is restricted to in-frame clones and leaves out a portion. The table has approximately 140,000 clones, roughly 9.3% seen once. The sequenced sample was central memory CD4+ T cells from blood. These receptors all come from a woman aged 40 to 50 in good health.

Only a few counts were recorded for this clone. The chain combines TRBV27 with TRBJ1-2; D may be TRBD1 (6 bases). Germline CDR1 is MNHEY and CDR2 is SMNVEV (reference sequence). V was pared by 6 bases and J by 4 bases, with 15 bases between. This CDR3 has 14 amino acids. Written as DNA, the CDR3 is TGTGCCAGCAGAGAAGGGGGGGTGGGCTATGGCTACACCTTC. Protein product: CASREGGVGYGYTF.

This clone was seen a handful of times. CDR3 region: CSVAKGRTGELFF. In nucleotides, the CDR3 is TGCAGCGTTGCTAAGGGGCGCACCGGGGAGCTGTTTTTT. V usage is TRBV29-1 and J usage is TRBJ2-2; possible D gene TRBD1, 5 bases. The germline V gene has CDR1 SQVTM and CDR2 ANQGSEA. The V and J ends lost 4 bases and 4 bases respectively, with 10 bases between them. The CDR3 loop spans 13 amino acids.

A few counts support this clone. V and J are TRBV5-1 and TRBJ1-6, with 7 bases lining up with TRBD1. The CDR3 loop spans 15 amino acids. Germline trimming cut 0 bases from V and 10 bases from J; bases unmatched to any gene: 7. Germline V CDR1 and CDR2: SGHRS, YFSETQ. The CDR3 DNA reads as TGCGCCAGCAGCTTGGGGACAGGAAGGGAATCACCCCTCCACTTT. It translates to CASSLGTGRESPLHF.

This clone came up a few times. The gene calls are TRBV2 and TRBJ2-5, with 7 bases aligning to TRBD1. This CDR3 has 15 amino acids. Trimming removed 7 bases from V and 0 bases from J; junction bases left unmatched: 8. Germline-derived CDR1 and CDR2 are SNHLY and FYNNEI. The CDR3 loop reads CASTSEGAHQETQYF. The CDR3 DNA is TGTGCCAGCACTTCAGAGGGGGCGCACCAAGAGACCCAGTACTTC.

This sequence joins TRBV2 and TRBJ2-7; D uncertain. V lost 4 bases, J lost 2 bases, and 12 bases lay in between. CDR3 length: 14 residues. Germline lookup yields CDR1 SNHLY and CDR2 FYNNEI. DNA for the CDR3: TGTGCCAGCAGTGTCAGTCCTTCAACCTACGAGCAGTACTTC. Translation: CASSVSPSTYEQYF.

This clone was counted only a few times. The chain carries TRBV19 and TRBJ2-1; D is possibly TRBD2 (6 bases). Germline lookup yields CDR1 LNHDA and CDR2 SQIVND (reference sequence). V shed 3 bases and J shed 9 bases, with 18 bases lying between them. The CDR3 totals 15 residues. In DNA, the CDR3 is TGTGCCAGTAGTATCCAGGTAACCGGGAGTGGTGAGCAGTTCTTC. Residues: CASSIQVTGSGEQFF. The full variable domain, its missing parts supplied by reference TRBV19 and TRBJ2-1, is DGGITQSPKYLFRKEGQNVTLSCEQNLNHDAMYWYRQDPGQGLRLIYYSQIVNDFQKGDIAEGYSVSREKKESFPLTVTSAQKNPTAFYLCASSIQVTGSGEQFFGPGTRLTVL.

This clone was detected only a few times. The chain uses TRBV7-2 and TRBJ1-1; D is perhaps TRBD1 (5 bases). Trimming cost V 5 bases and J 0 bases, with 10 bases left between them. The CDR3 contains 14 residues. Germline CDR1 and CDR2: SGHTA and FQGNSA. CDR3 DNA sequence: TGTGCCAGCAGCCGACAGTTTTTGAACACTGAAGCTTTCTTT. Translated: CASSRQFLNTEAFF.

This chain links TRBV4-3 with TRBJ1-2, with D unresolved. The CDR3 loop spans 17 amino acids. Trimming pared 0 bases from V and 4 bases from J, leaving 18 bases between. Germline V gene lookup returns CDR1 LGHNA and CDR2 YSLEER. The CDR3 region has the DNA TGCGCCAGCAGCCAAGAAGGAGTGGGAGGTACGGGCTATGGCTACACCTTC. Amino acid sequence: CASSQEGVGGTGYGYTF.

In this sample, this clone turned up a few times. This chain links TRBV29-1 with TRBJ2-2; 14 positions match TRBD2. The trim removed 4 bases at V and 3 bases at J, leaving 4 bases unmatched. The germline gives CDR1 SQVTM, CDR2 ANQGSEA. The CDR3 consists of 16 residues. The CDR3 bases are TGCAGCGTTGGTGGACTAGCGGGGGGTGACACCGGGGAGCTGTTTTTT. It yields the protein CSVGGLAGGDTGELFF.

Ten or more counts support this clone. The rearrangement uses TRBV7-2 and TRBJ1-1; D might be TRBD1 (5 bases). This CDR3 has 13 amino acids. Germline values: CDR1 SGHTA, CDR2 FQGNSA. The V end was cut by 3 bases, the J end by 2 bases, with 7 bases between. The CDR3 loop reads CASSFDSNTEAFF. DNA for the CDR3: TGTGCCAGCAGCTTCGACAGCAACACTGAAGCTTTCTTT.

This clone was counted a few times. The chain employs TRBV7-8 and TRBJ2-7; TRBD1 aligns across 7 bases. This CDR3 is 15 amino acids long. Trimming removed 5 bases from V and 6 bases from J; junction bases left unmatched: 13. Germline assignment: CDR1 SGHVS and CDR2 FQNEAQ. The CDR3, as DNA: TGTGCCAGCAGCACCGCTAGGGGGCTTTCGGGCGAGCAGTACTTC. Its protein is CASSTARGLSGEQYF. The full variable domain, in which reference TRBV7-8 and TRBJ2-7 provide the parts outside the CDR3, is GAGVSQSPRYKVAKRGQDVALRCDPISGHVSLFWYQQALGQGPEFLTYFQNEAQLDKSGLPSDRFFAERPEGSVSTLKIQRTQQEDSAVYLCASSTARGLSGEQYFGPGTRLTVT.

The CDR3 sequence is CASSLAGSDSPLHF. For the CDR3, the DNA is TGCGCCAGCAGCTTGGCGGGAAGTGATTCACCCCTCCACTTT. The rearrangement joins TRBV5-1 to TRBJ1-6; D not resolved. V lost 0 bases and J 8 bases, leaving 9 bases between the germline ends. The CDR3 loop spans 14 amino acids. Looked up from germline, CDR1 is SGHRS and CDR2 is YFSETQ. Supplemented by reference TRBV5-1 and TRBJ1-6, the full variable domain reads KAGVTQTPRYLIKTRGQQVTLSCSPISGHRSVSWYQQTPGQGLQFLFEYFSETQRNKGNFPGRFSGRQFSNSRSEMNVSTLELGDSALYLCASSLAGSDSPLHFGNGTRLTVT.